These 29 T cell receptor beta chains were sequenced from one sample in a study of cytomegalovirus exposure and HLA in healthy donors. Researchers ran the PCR with 60 Vbeta and 13 Jbeta primers. Assay used: immunoSEQ multiplex PCR; TCRdb lists only in-frame clones, some missing. This sample has about 170,000 clones, with about four fifths found just once. The sequencing sample was made of PBMCs. The receptors come from a male donor in good health and CMV-seronegative.

The chain is built from TRBV5-4 and TRBJ2-3; D gene ambiguous. The CDR3 runs 13 residues. The ends were cut back, 3 bases at V and 0 bases at J, with 5 bases in the middle. CDR1 and CDR2 from the germline V gene are SGHNT and YYREEE (reference sequence). This CDR3 reads CASSSLSTDTQYF. The CDR3 DNA is TGTGCCAGCAGCTCCCTTAGCACAGATACGCAGTATTTT.

The chain is built from TRBV9 and TRBJ2-3; 8 bases are shared with TRBD2. The CDR3 is made up of 18 amino acids. With V trimmed by 0 bases and J by 4 bases, 13 bases remained unmatched. CDR1 and CDR2 (germline): SGDLS, YYNGEE. The DNA for the CDR3 is TGTGCCAGCAGCGTAGACGCGGGAGGCCGGGTTGGTGCAGATACGCAGTATTTT. Translated, it gives CASSVDAGGRVGADTQYF.

This chain connects TRBV7-9 to TRBJ2-1, with 10 bases that match TRBD2. The CDR3 sequence is 15 residues long. Germline lookup yields CDR1 SEHNR and CDR2 FQNEAQ (reference sequence). V shed 5 bases, J shed 0 bases, and the junction held 1 base outside the gene matches. The CDR3 sequence is CASSPSGSSYNEQFF. The CDR3 nucleotides read TGTGCCAGCAGCCCTAGCGGGAGCTCCTACAATGAGCAGTTCTTC.

This chain connects TRBV5-1 to TRBJ1-1; 8 bases align to TRBD1. V lost 4 bases, J lost 3 bases, and 2 bases stayed unmatched. Per the germline V gene, CDR1 is SGHRS and CDR2 is YFSETQ. The CDR3 runs 13 residues. The chain's CDR3 is CASSKTGDTEAFF. In DNA, the CDR3 is TGCGCCAGCAGCAAGACAGGGGACACTGAAGCTTTCTTT.

The CDR3 loop reads CSVGAYEQYF. In nucleotides, the CDR3 is TGCAGCGTTGGAGCTTACGAGCAGTACTTC. The V call is TRBV29-1, the J call TRBJ2-7, with no clear D. Trimming left V 4 bases short and J 4 bases short, with 5 bases between. Germline assignment: CDR1 SQVTM and CDR2 ANQGSEA. The CDR3 totals 10 residues.

This clone was observed a few times. This chain connects TRBV5-4 to TRBJ1-1; 7 bases match TRBD1. Germline assignment: CDR1 SGHNT and CDR2 YYREEE (reference sequence). This CDR3 region has 14 residues. The ends lost 2 bases at V and 1 base at J; junction bases unmatched: 2. For the CDR3, the DNA is TGTGCCAGCAGCTTCGGACAGGAGAACACTGAAGCTTTCTTT. Translated: CASSFGQENTEAFF.

J is TRBJ2-1 and V is TRBV9, with a tentative D call TRBD1 (6 bases). This CDR3 is 16 amino acids long. In germline, CDR1 is SGDLS, CDR2 YYNGEE. Trimming pared 0 bases from V and 0 bases from J, leaving 10 bases between. The CDR3 here is CASSVGGPSSYNEQFF. The DNA for the CDR3 is TGTGCCAGCAGCGTAGGGGGGCCCAGCTCCTACAATGAGCAGTTCTTC.

This clone showed up just once. The chain joins TRBV6-5 to TRBJ2-5, with no clear D. V gave up 6 bases and J gave up 1 base, with 12 bases separating them. The length of the CDR3 is 14 residues. Germline CDR1 MNHEY, CDR2 SVGAGI. The CDR3 here is CASSTYIVQETQYF. The CDR3 DNA sequence: TGTGCCAGCAGCACATACATCGTCCAAGAGACCCAGTACTTC.

CDR3 sequence: CASSPGTGGLTGELFF. The CDR3 DNA reads as TGTGCCAGCAGTCCCGGGACAGGGGGCCTCACCGGGGAGCTGTTTTTT. The genes are TRBV5-4 and TRBJ2-2; 12 bases are a match to TRBD1. There are 16 residues in the CDR3. The junction had 6 bases not matched to a gene; V was cut back by 5 bases and J by 4 bases. Germline V gene data show CDR1 as SGHNT and CDR2 as YYREEE (reference sequence).

This clone was recorded once. The chain's CDR3 is CASSLSGQGISSYNSPLHF. The DNA of the CDR3 is TGTGCCAGCAGTTTATCCGGGCAGGGAATAAGCTCCTATAATTCACCCCTCCACTTT. The V gene is TRBV28, the J gene TRBJ1-6; D perhaps matches TRBD1 (5 bases). Germline V gene sequence: CDR1 MDHEN, CDR2 SYDVKM. The CDR3 length is 19 residues. Trimming removed 1 base from V and 0 bases from J, with 16 bases in between.

V gene TRBV4-1 combines with J gene TRBJ1-5, with D possibly TRBD1 on 6 matching bases. The CDR3 is made up of 13 amino acids. The V end lost 2 bases, the J end lost 5 bases, and 7 bases lay between the germline ends. CDR1 is MGHRA, CDR2 YSYEKL, per germline. The CDR3 is CASSQHRDQPQHF. CDR3 nucleotide sequence: TGCGCCAGCAGCCAACACAGGGATCAGCCCCAGCATTTT.

The chain employs TRBV12-5 and TRBJ2-7, with 13 bases that match TRBD2. The CDR3 covers 19 residues. V lost 1 base and J lost 3; bases outside the gene matches: 12. Germline-derived CDR1 and CDR2 are LGHNT and FRNRAP. The CDR3 loop reads CASGLAAGTSGELHYEQYF. In DNA form, the CDR3 reads TGTGCTAGTGGTTTGGCCGCCGGGACTAGCGGGGAGCTCCACTACGAGCAGTACTTC.

V and J are TRBV6-6 and TRBJ2-3; TRBD1 might be the D (5 bases). Looked up from germline, CDR1 is MNHNY and CDR2 is SVGAGI (reference sequence). V lost 6 bases, J lost 3 bases, and 7 bases lay in between. CDR3 size: 12 residues. The CDR3 DNA reads TGTGCCAGCAGCCCAGGGACAGATACGCAGTATTTT. Its protein is CASSPGTDTQYF.

The CDR3 sequence is CATTRAGGSQPQHF. DNA for the CDR3: TGTGCCACCACACGGGCCGGGGGAAGTCAGCCCCAGCATTTT. The gene calls are TRBV7-2 and TRBJ1-5, with D perhaps TRBD1 (5 bases). Trimming stripped 10 bases from V and 6 bases from J, with 19 bases between. Germline assignment: CDR1 SGHTA and CDR2 FQGNSA. The CDR3 has 14 amino acids. Based on the CDR3 plus reference TRBV7-2 and TRBJ1-5, the full variable domain is GAGVSQSPSNKVTEKGKDVELRCDPISGHTALYWYRQSLGQGLEFLIYFQGNSAPDKSGLPSDRFSAERTGGSVSTLTIQRTQQEDSAVYLCATTRAGGSQPQHFGDGTRLSIL.

V and J are TRBV6-1 and TRBJ1-6, with TRBD1 matching 7 bases. This CDR3 has 14 residues. Germline V gene data show CDR1 as MNHNS and CDR2 as SASEGT. The trim removed 7 bases at V and 8 bases at J, leaving 8 bases unmatched. The CDR3 DNA sequence: TGTGCCAGCACCCAGGACAGGAGCTATTCACCCCTCCACTTT. Its protein is CASTQDRSYSPLHF.

CDR3: CAWSVVPGADTQYF. CDR3 in DNA: TGTGCCTGGAGTGTGGTCCCCGGAGCAGATACGCAGTATTTT. This sequence joins TRBV30 and TRBJ2-3; no clear D gene. The CDR3 is made up of 14 amino acids. Between the trimmed V and J ends, which lost 0 bases and 4 bases, there was a span of 11 bases. Germline V gene lookup returns CDR1 GTSNPN and CDR2 SVGIG (reference sequence).

V and J are TRBV27 and TRBJ1-2; no firm D call. With 0 bases removed from V and 8 bases from J, the gap between germline ends came to 19 bases. The CDR3 length is 16 residues. CDR1 and CDR2 from the germline V gene are MNHEY and SMNVEV (reference sequence). The CDR3 is CASSLSGVPKLRGYTF. For the CDR3, the DNA is TGTGCCAGCAGTTTATCGGGAGTTCCTAAACTGAGGGGCTACACCTTC.

The rearrangement links TRBV10-3 to TRBJ2-3, with 11 bases that match TRBD2. The CDR3 covers 14 residues. Germline loops: CDR1 ENHRY, CDR2 SYGVKD. Trimming cost V 8 bases and J 4 bases; bases outside gene matches: 5. CDR3 sequence: CAIDTSGSSDTQYF. The DNA for the CDR3 is TGTGCCATCGACACTAGCGGGAGTTCAGATACGCAGTATTTT.

The chain recombines TRBV11-2 with TRBJ2-7, with 8 nucleotides matching TRBD2. CDR1 and CDR2 (germline): SGHAT, FQNNGV. V trimming: 6 bases; J trimming: 8 bases; junction bases outside the gene matches: 12. This CDR3 has 14 residues. The chain's CDR3 is CASSPSGRGLKQYF. CDR3 coding DNA: TGTGCCAGCAGTCCAAGCGGGAGAGGGCTAAAGCAGTACTTC.

About this clone itself: A read error may produce the germline difference seen at one junction end. The V and J genes are TRBV7-9 and TRBJ2-5; D unclear. The CDR3 covers 13 residues. CDR1 and CDR2 (germline): SEHNR, FQNEAQ (reference sequence). The CDR3 loop is CSSSLSVVETQYF. CDR3 DNA sequence: TGTTCCAGCAGCTTATCGGTAGTAGAGACCCAGTACTTC.

This chain's CDR3 is CASSLSPGMAYEQYF. In DNA, the CDR3 is TGTGCCAGCAGTTTATCCCCGGGAATGGCCTACGAGCAGTACTTC. The chain is built from TRBV27 and TRBJ2-5; D possibly corresponds to TRBD2 (5 bases). The J call may be faulty, since TRBJ2-7 better matches the DNA end. Germline V gene lookup returns CDR1 MNHEY and CDR2 SMNVEV (reference sequence). The CDR3 runs 15 residues.

This clone turned up a few times. The chain has TRBV4-3 and TRBJ2-3; the D gene is possibly TRBD1 (7 bases). This CDR3 region has 16 residues. Germline values: CDR1 LGHNA, CDR2 YSLEER. The V and J ends lost 1 base and 2 bases respectively, with 13 bases between them. Written as DNA, the CDR3 is TGCGCCAGCAGCCAAGGTCTCAGGGGGGACACAGATACGCAGTATTTT. Residues: CASSQGLRGDTDTQYF.

The V gene is TRBV9, the J gene TRBJ2-1; TRBD2 matches 8 bases. Germline lookup yields CDR1 SGDLS and CDR2 YYNGEE. V gave up 0 bases and J gave up 4 bases; unmatched junction bases: 3. CDR3 length equals 15 residues. Written as DNA, the CDR3 is TGTGCCAGCAGCGTAGGCGGGGGGAATTACAATGAGCAGTTCTTC. It specifies CASSVGGGNYNEQFF. Full variable domain (remainder filled in from reference TRBV9 and TRBJ2-1): DSGVTQTPKHLITATGQRVTLRCSPRSGDLSVYWYQQSLDQGLQFLIQYYNGEERAKGNILERFSAQQFPDLHSELNLSSLELGDSALYFCASSVGGGNYNEQFFGPGTRLTVL.

The gene calls are TRBV7-6 and TRBJ1-2, with 8 positions matching TRBD1. Germline V gives CDR1 SGHVS, CDR2 FNYEAQ. J lost 5 bases, V lost 5 bases, and 13 bases had no gene match. CDR3 length equals 16 residues. The CDR3 DNA follows: TGTGCCAGCAGCCAGGGGGCTCAGGGGGCGGGATATGGCTACACCTTC. As protein: CASSQGAQGAGYGYTF.

This chain connects TRBV2 to TRBJ2-3; 9 bases agree with TRBD1. CDR1 SNHLY and CDR2 FYNNEI come from the germline V gene. V gave up 7 bases and J gave up 2 bases; unmatched junction bases: 10. The CDR3 has 16 amino acids. As DNA, the CDR3 is TGTGCCAGCACACAGGGGGCGGACATCCCCACAGATACGCAGTATTTT. As protein: CASTQGADIPTDTQYF.

This clone occurred once. The rearrangement uses TRBV19 and TRBJ2-7, with D perhaps matching TRBD1 (6 bases). The V gene's germline CDR1 is LNHDA and CDR2 SQIVND (reference sequence). The CDR3 runs to 12 residues. Trimming pared 4 bases from V and 3 bases from J, leaving 7 bases between. CDR3: CASSRDIYEQYF. CDR3 sequence (DNA): TGTGCCAGTAGTAGGGACATCTACGAGCAGTACTTC.

This chain links TRBV5-5 with TRBJ1-6, with 7 bases lining up with TRBD1. Germline V CDR1 and CDR2: SGHKS, YYEKEE (reference sequence). J lost 8 bases, V lost 4 bases, and 6 bases had no gene match. The CDR3 covers 14 residues. The CDR3 DNA is TGTGCCAGCAGCGCCGAGACAGGGTATTCACCCCTCCACTTT. Its protein product is CASSAETGYSPLHF. The full variable domain, in which reference TRBV5-5 and TRBJ1-6 provide the parts outside the CDR3, is DAGVTQSPTHLIKTRGQQVTLRCSPISGHKSVSWYQQVLGQGPQFIFQYYEKEERGRGNFPDRFSARQFPNYSSELNVNALLLGDSALYLCASSAETGYSPLHFGNGTRLTVT.

This clone was picked up a small number of times. This rearrangement joins TRBV27 to TRBJ1-1; D gene ambiguous. The V end lost 8 bases, the J end lost 7 bases, and 17 bases lay between the germline ends. Germline V gene lookup returns CDR1 MNHEY and CDR2 SMNVEV (reference sequence). The CDR3 has 13 residues. In DNA, the CDR3 is TGTGCCAGCTTTTCAGGTAACCGGGGTGAAGCTTTCTTT. It is translated as CASFSGNRGEAFF.

This chain links TRBV25-1 with TRBJ2-7, with TRBD2 as a possible D gene (6 bases). There are 14 residues in the CDR3. Trimming pared 7 bases from V and 3 bases from J, leaving 16 bases between. The germline V gene has CDR1 MGHDK and CDR2 SYGVNS. The CDR3, as DNA: TGTGCCAGCACGGGGGACGCCACCCTCTACGAGCAGTACTTC. Protein: CASTGDATLYEQYF.